This TCR beta chain derives from a study of cytomegalovirus exposure and HLA in healthy donors. The PCR had 60 Vbeta and 13 Jbeta primers. Clones were sequenced by immunoSEQ multiplex PCR, and TCRdb holds only the in-frame ones, with some missing. This table has around 190,000 clones, 83% appearing once. Concerning this clone: Its antigen remains unidentified.

Donors had nominal health at sampling but likely had unrecorded immune exposures. V gave up 4 bases and J gave up 2 bases; unmatched junction bases: 9. This CDR3 contains 16 residues. CDR1 is GTSNPN and CDR2 is SVGIG in the germline V gene (reference sequence). Findings of the study overall: By a later analysis, the bulk of CMV-associated TCR beta chains appeared HLA-restricted. HLA alleles were associated with roughly 15,000 TCR beta sequences in a later analysis at 0.05 false discovery rate. Among TCR beta chains of equal frequency, HLA-associated ones were more clonally expanded in a later analysis.

The gene calls are TRBV30 and TRBJ2-3; 10 bases are a match to TRBD2. This receptor was taken from a man between 35 and 55 years old in good health and CMV-seropositive. The sequencing input was PBMCs. Here the CDR3 DNA reads TGTGCCTGGACCCACAGGACTAGCGGACACACAGATACGCAGTATTTT. Translated: CAWTHRTSGHTDTQYF. Looking up the rest from reference TRBV30 and TRBJ2-3 gives the full variable domain: SQTIHQWPATLVQPVGSPLSLECTVEGTSNPNLYWYRQAAGRGLQLLFYSVGIGQISSEVPQNLSASRPQDRQFILSSKKLLLSDSGFYLCAWTHRTSGHTDTQYFGPGTRLTVL.